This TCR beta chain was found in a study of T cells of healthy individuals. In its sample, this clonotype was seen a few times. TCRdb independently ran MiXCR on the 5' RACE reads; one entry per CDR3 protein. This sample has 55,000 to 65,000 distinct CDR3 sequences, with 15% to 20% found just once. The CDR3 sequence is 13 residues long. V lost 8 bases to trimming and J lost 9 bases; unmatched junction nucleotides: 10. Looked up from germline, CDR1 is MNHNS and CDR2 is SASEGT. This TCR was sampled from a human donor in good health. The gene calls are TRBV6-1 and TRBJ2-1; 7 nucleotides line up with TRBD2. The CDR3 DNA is TGTGCCAGCTCGAACCAGCGCGGGGGTGAGCAGTTCTTC. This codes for CASSNQRGGEQFF.